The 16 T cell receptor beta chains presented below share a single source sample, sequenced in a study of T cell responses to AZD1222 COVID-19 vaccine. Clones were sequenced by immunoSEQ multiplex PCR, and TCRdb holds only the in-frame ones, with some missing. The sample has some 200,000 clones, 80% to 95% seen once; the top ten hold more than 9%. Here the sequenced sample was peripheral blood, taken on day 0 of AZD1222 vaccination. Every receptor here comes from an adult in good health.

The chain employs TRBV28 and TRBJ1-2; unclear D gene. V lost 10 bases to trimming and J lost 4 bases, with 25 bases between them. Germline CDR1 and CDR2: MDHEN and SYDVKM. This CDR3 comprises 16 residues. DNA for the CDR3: TGTGCCACGAACGGCTTAGGCCAAGGCTTCGGCTATGGCTACACCTTC. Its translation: CATNGLGQGFGYGYTF.

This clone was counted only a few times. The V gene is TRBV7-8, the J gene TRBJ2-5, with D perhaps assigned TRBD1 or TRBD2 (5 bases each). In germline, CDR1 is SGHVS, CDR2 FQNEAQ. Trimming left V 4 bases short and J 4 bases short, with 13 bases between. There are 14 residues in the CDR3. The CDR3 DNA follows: TGTGCCAGCAGCTCCGGGACGGGGCGAGAGACCCAGTACTTC. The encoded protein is CASSSGTGRETQYF.

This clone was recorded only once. The CDR3, as DNA: TGTGCCAGCTCCGGGGAGCGGAGGGCTTCTAGCACAGATACGCAGTATTTT. Translation: CASSGERRASSTDTQYF. This sequence joins TRBV18 and TRBJ2-3, with D possibly matching TRBD2 (6 bases). Per germline, CDR1 KGHSH and CDR2 LQKENI. This CDR3 spans 17 amino acids. V lost 6 bases and J 0 bases, leaving 19 bases between the germline ends.

CDR3 region: CASSYQRGDQETQYF. The CDR3 DNA reads TGTGCCAGCAGCTACCAGCGGGGAGACCAAGAGACCCAGTACTTC. The chain uses TRBV4-2 and TRBJ2-5; 7 bases fit TRBD2. V shed 5 bases and J 0 bases; nucleotides not matched to a gene: 6. This CDR3 comprises 15 residues. Germline V gene data show CDR1 as LGHNA and CDR2 as YNFKEQ.

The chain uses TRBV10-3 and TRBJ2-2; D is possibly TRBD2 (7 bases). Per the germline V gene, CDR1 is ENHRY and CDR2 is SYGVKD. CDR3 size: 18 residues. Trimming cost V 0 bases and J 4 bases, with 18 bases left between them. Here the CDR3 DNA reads TGTGCCATCAGTGAGTCCAATGTTGGCGGGGGCGGCACCGGGGAGCTGTTTTTT. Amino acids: CAISESNVGGGGTGELFF.

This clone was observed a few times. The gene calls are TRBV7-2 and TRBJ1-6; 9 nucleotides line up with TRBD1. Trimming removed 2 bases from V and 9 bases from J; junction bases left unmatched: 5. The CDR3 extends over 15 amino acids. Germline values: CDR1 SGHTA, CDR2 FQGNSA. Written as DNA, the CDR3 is TGTGCCAGCAGCTTACTGGACAGGGGCGGTTCACCCCTCCACTTT. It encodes CASSLLDRGGSPLHF.

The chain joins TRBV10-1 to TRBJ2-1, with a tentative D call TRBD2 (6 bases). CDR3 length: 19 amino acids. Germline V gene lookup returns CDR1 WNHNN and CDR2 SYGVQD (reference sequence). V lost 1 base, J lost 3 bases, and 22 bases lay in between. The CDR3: CASSEWSSLGSGFYNEQFF. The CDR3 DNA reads TGCGCCAGCAGTGAGTGGTCTTCGTTGGGCAGCGGGTTCTACAATGAGCAGTTCTTC.

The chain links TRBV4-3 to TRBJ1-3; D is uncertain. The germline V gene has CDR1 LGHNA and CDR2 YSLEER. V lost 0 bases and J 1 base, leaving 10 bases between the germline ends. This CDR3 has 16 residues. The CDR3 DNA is TGCGCCAGCAGCCAAGACCTCCGGGGATCTGGAAACACCATATATTTT. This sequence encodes CASSQDLRGSGNTIYF.

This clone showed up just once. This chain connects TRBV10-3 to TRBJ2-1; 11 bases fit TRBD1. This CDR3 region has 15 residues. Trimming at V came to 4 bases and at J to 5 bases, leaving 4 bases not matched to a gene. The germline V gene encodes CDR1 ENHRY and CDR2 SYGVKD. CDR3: CAISVGQGANNEQFF. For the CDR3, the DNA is TGTGCCATCAGTGTCGGACAGGGGGCTAACAATGAGCAGTTCTTC.

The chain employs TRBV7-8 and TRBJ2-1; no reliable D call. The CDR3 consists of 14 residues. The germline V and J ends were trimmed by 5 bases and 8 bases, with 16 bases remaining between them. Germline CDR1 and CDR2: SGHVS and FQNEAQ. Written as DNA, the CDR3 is TGTGCCAGCAGCGCCATACAAAAGCACCATGAGCAGTTCTTC. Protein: CASSAIQKHHEQFF.

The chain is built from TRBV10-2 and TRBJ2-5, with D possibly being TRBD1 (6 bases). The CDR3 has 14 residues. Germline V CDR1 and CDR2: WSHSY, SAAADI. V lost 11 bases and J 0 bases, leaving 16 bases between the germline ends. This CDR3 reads CASQRGGHQETQYF. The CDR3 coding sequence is TGCGCCTCCCAGCGAGGGGGACACCAAGAGACCCAGTACTTC.

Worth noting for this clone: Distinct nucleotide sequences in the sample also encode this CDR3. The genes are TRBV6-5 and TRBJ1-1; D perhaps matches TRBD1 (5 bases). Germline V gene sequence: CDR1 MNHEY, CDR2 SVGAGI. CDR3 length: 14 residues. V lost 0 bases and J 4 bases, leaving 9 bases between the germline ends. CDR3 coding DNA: TGTGCCAGCAGTTACTCGCGGGGGTCCACTGAAGCTTTCTTT. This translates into CASSYSRGSTEAFF.

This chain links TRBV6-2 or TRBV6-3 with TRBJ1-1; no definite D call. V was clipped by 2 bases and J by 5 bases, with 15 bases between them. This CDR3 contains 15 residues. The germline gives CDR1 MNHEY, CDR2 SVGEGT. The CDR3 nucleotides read TGTGCCAGCAGTTACGGGGTGCAAGGGAGTACTGAAGCTTTCTTT. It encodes CASSYGVQGSTEAFF.

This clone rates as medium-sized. CDR3 sequence: CASSLSWTGGNTDTQYF. Here the CDR3 DNA reads TGTGCCAGCAGCCTCTCGTGGACAGGGGGCAATACAGATACGCAGTATTTT. The genes are TRBV3-1 (or the pseudogene TRBV3-2) and TRBJ2-3; 11 bases fit TRBD1. CDR3 length equals 17 residues. Losses at the gene ends were 4 bases for V and 3 bases for J; bases not matched to a gene: 9. CDR1 and CDR2 (germline): LGHDT, YNNKEL (reference sequence).

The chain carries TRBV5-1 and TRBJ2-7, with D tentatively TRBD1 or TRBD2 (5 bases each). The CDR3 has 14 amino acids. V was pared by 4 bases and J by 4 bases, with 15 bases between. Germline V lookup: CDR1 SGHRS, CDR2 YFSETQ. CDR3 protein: CASSARAGAYEQYV. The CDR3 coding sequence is TGCGCCAGCAGCGCTAGGGCCGGGGCGTACGAGCAGTACGTC.

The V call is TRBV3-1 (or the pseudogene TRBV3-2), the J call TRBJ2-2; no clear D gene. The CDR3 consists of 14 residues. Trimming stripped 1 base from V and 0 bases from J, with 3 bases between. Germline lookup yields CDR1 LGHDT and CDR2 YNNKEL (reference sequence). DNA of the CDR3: TGTGCCAGCAGCCAAGTAACGAACACCGGGGAGCTGTTTTTT. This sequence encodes CASSQVTNTGELFF.